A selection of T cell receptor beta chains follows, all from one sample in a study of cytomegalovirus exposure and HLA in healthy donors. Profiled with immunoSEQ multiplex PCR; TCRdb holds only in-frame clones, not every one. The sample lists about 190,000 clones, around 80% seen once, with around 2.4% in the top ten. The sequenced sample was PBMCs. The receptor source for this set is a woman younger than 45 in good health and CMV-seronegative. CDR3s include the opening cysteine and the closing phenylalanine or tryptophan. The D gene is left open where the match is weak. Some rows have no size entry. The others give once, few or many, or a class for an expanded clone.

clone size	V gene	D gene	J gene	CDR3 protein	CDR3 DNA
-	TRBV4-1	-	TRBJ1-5	CASSQVHSGQRWHQPQHF	TGCGCCAGCAGCCAAGTGCACTCGGGACAACGATGGCATCAGCCCCAGCATTTT
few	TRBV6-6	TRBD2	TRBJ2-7	CASSYSVAGGRNEQYF	TGTGCCAGCAGTTACTCGGTGGCGGGAGGGAGGAACGAGCAGTACTTC
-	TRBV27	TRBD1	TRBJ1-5	CASSPKRGTGDNSNQPQHF	TGTGCCAGCAGCCCGAAAAGGGGGACAGGGGACAATAGCAATCAGCCCCAGCATTTT
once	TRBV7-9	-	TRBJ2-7	CASSTVYEQYF	TGTGCCAGCAGCACTGTATACGAGCAGTACTTC
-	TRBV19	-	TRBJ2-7	CASTMRADSSYEQYF	TGTGCCAGTACCATGAGGGCGGATAGCTCCTACGAGCAGTACTTC
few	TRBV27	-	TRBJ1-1	CATSRGRNTEAFF	TGTGCCACTTCCCGCGGGCGGAACACTGAAGCTTTCTTT
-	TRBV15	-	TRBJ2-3	CATSRGRGGTDTQYF	TGTGCCACCAGCAGAGGGAGAGGAGGGACAGATACGCAGTATTTT
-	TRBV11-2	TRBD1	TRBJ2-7	CASSLSRGPEQYF	TGTGCCAGCAGCTTAAGTAGGGGGCCGGAGCAGTACTTC
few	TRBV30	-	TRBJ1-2	CAWKAQGIRYGYTF	TGTGCCTGGAAAGCTCAGGGGATTCGGTATGGCTACACCTTC
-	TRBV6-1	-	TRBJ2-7	CASSGGIRDEQYF	TGTGCCAGCAGTGGGGGCATCAGGGACGAGCAGTACTTC
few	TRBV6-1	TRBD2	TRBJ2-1	CASSEDGGTLNEQFF	TGTGCCAGCAGTGAGGACGGGGGGACCCTCAATGAGCAGTTCTTC
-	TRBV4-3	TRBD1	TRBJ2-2	CASSLRQGASDTGELFF	TGCGCCAGCAGCCTCAGACAGGGGGCGTCCGACACCGGGGAGCTGTTTTTT
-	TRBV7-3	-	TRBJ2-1	CASSLKAMSGTYNEQFF	TGTGCCAGCAGCTTAAAGGCCATGTCGGGAACCTACAATGAGCAGTTCTTC
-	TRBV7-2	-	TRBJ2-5	CASSLGQQETQYF	TGTGCCAGCAGCTTGGGACAACAAGAGACCCAGTACTTC
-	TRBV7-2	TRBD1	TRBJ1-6	CASSLQGASGDNSPLHF	TGTGCCAGCAGCTTACAGGGGGCTTCTGGAGATAATTCACCCCTCCACTTT
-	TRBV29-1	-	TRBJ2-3	CSVPTLLTDTQYF	TGCAGCGTTCCGACACTGCTCACAGATACGCAGTATTTT
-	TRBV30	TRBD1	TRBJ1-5	CAWSLGGGGNQPQHF	TGTGCCTGGAGTTTAGGGGGCGGGGGCAATCAGCCCCAGCATTTT
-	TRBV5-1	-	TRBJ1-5	CASSLVGANNQPQHF	TGCGCCAGCAGCTTGGTGGGGGCAAACAATCAGCCCCAGCATTTT
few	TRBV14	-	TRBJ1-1	CASKKGEMNTEAFF	TGTGCCAGCAAAAAGGGGGAAATGAACACTGAAGCTTTCTTT
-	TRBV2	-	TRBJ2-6	CASSERSGANVLTF	TGTGCCAGCAGTGAGCGGTCTGGGGCCAACGTCCTGACTTTC
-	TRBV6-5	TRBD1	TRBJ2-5	CASRLQGMETQYF	TGTGCCAGCAGGCTACAGGGGATGGAGACCCAGTACTTC
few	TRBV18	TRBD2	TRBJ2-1	CASSPGLAGPDNEQFF	TGTGCCAGCTCACCGGGACTAGCGGGACCAGACAATGAGCAGTTCTTC
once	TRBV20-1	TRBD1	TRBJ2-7	CSALTGREQYF	TGCAGTGCGTTGACAGGGCGCGAGCAGTACTTC
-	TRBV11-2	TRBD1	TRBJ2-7	CASSSRPLSGTAYEQYF	TGTGCCAGCAGCTCCCGACCACTTTCCGGGACAGCCTACGAGCAGTACTTC